One TCR beta chain is described in this entry. The data originate from a study of control samples from healthy donors and cancer patients. TCRdb's table, derived via immunoSEQ multiplex PCR, lists solely in-frame clones and lacks some. The sample lists 130,000 or so clones, about 90% seen once, with around 3% in the top ten. This CDR3 has 14 amino acids. Looked up from germline, CDR1 is SGHVS and CDR2 is FNYEAQ. Trimming removed 1 base from V and 2 bases from J, with 6 bases in between. The genes are TRBV7-6 and TRBJ2-1; D gene ambiguous. The sequenced sample consisted of blood. The clonotype originates from a man aged 55 to 70 in good health. Here the CDR3 reads CASSLGGPYNEQFF. The CDR3 coding sequence is TGTGCCAGCAGCTTAGGAGGACCCTACAATGAGCAGTTCTTC.